The rows below give T cell receptor beta chains drawn from one sample of a study of shared clonotypes between healthy human individuals. Produced via immunoSEQ multiplex PCR; TCRdb's table is partial and in-frame only. The sample lists approximately 2.1 million clones; just over 90% were seen once. Specimen: naive CD4+ T cells from PBMCs. The receptors come from a man between 18 and 29 years old in good health. Some clones in this sample may be carry-over from other donors' samples. Both conserved end residues are part of each CDR3. Fields, in order: V gene, J gene, clone size, D gene, CDR3 DNA, CDR3 protein. D genes are given only for firm matches. Clone size is not always given. Where it is, it says once, few, many or a class for expanded clones.

V: TRBV7-2
J: TRBJ1-3
size: -
D: -
DNA: TGTGCCAGCAGCCCAGGGTCGTGGCGGACCTCTGGAAACACCATATATTTT
CDR3: CASSPGSWRTSGNTIYF

V: TRBV6-5
J: TRBJ1-1
size: -
D: -
DNA: TGTGCCAGCAGTTACGCGGACGGGGGAAGGGAAGCTTTCTTT
CDR3: CASSYADGGREAFF

V: TRBV6-5
J: TRBJ1-2
size: -
D: TRBD1
DNA: TGTGCCAGCAGTTCGGGACAGGGTGGGAGCTATGGCTACACCTTC
CDR3: CASSSGQGGSYGYTF

V: TRBV11-2
J: TRBJ1-1
size: -
D: TRBD1
DNA: TGTGCCAGCAGCGGAATGCAGGGGGTCACTGAAGCTTTCTTT
CDR3: CASSGMQGVTEAFF

V: TRBV9
J: TRBJ2-5
size: -
D: -
DNA: TGTGCCAGCAGCTCCCGGATGGGGGAGACCCAGTACTTC
CDR3: CASSSRMGETQYF

V: TRBV5-1
J: TRBJ2-3
size: once
D: -
DNA: TGCGCCAGCAGCTTGGAAGGCATCCTACCGGATACGCAGTATTTT
CDR3: CASSLEGILPDTQYF

V: TRBV19
J: TRBJ1-2
size: -
D: -
DNA: TGTGCCAGTAGTGACGGACAGAGTCGGACCACCAACCGCTACACCTTC
CDR3: CASSDGQSRTTNRYTF

V: TRBV5-1
J: TRBJ2-3
size: -
D: -
DNA: TGCGCCAGCAGCTTGCCCCAGGGGACAGATACGCAGTATTTT
CDR3: CASSLPQGTDTQYF

V: TRBV7-9
J: TRBJ2-2
size: -
D: -
DNA: TGTGCCAGCAGCTTAAAGGGGTTCACCGGGGAGCTGTTTTTT
CDR3: CASSLKGFTGELFF

V: TRBV27
J: TRBJ2-3
size: -
D: TRBD2
DNA: TGTGCCAGCAGTCCCGGACTAGAAGGGGATACGCAGTATTTT
CDR3: CASSPGLEGDTQYF

V: TRBV5-6
J: TRBJ2-7
size: -
D: -
DNA: TGTGCCAGCAGCTTGGGAGGTGGGGGGTCCTACGAGCAGTACTTC
CDR3: CASSLGGGGSYEQYF

V: TRBV7-2
J: TRBJ2-3
size: -
D: TRBD2
DNA: TGTGCCAGCAGCCTAGCGGGAGGGCCCACAGATACGCAGTATTTT
CDR3: CASSLAGGPTDTQYF

V: TRBV28
J: TRBJ1-3
size: -
D: -
DNA: TGTGCCAGCACCCAGACGGGGGGCTTCACTGGAAACACCATATATTTT
CDR3: CASTQTGGFTGNTIYF

V: TRBV28
J: TRBJ1-1
size: -
D: TRBD1
DNA: TGTGCCAGCAGTTACACAGGGGGCGCAGAAACTGAAGCTTTCTTT
CDR3: CASSYTGGAETEAFF

V: TRBV28
J: TRBJ1-2
size: -
D: -
DNA: TGTGCCAGCAGTCCCCAGGGCGGTTATGGCTACACCTTC
CDR3: CASSPQGGYGYTF

V: TRBV25-1
J: TRBJ2-7
size: -
D: TRBD1
DNA: TGTGCCAGCAGTGACCCTGGACAGGGAGCGTACTTC
CDR3: CASSDPGQGAYF

V: TRBV6-6
J: TRBJ1-4
size: -
D: -
DNA: TGTGCCAGCAGTTACTCGATGGATAATGAAAAACTGTTTTTT
CDR3: CASSYSMDNEKLFF

V: TRBV6-5
J: TRBJ1-2
size: -
D: -
DNA: TGTGCCAGCAGTTACTCTTTACGCCTTAATGGCTACACCTTC
CDR3: CASSYSLRLNGYTF

V: TRBV5-1
J: TRBJ1-2
size: -
D: -
DNA: TGCGCCAGCAGCTTGTTGCTTTCGGGGCAGTCCGTCCACACCTTC
CDR3: CASSLLLSGQSVHTF

V: TRBV2
J: TRBJ1-4
size: -
D: -
DNA: TGTGCCAGCAGTGTAGATATGAGAGGTAGAGGGGTCAGCGAAAAACTGTTTTTT
CDR3: CASSVDMRGRGVSEKLFF

V: TRBV14
J: TRBJ2-6
size: -
D: -
DNA: TGTGCCAGCGTCAGGTCTGGGGCCAACGTCCTGACTTTC
CDR3: CASVRSGANVLTF

V: TRBV29-1
J: TRBJ1-1
size: -
D: -
DNA: TGCAGCGTTGTCCGTCGCGCCCCGAACACTGAAGCTTTCTTT
CDR3: CSVVRRAPNTEAFF

V: TRBV19
J: TRBJ2-6
size: -
D: -
DNA: TGTGCCAGTAGGACAGCTGGGGCCAACGTCCTGACTTTC
CDR3: CASRTAGANVLTF

V: TRBV27
J: TRBJ1-1
size: -
D: -
DNA: TGTGCCAGCAGTTTTGGGGGGGCCCGCCTGAACACTGAAGCTTTCTTT
CDR3: CASSFGGARLNTEAFF

V: TRBV7-3
J: TRBJ2-3
size: -
D: TRBD1
DNA: TGTGCCAGCAGCCCAGGACAGGGTGTAGATACGCAGTATTTT
CDR3: CASSPGQGVDTQYF

V: TRBV6-1
J: TRBJ2-5
size: -
D: -
DNA: TGTGCCAGCAGCGGGGGGCAGACCCAGTACTTC
CDR3: CASSGGQTQYF

V: TRBV6-4
J: TRBJ2-2
size: -
D: -
DNA: TGTGCCAGCAGTGTAGTGTCCGGGAACACCGGGGAGCTGTTTTTT
CDR3: CASSVVSGNTGELFF